The 28 T cell receptor beta chains presented below share a single source sample, sequenced in a study of tumor-infiltrating lymphocytes in primary liver carcinoma. The tissue used was unsorted bulk material of 20-30 mg. RNA and DNA were co-extracted from it with the AllPrep DNA/RNA mini kit. With 500 ng total RNA as template and a constant-region primer, TCR beta cDNA was made. Slightly modified ARM-PCR with three nested multiplex PCR rounds yielded TCR beta libraries. The two initial PCR rounds, roughly 9 cycles each, used TRBV1-TRBV30 forward and C-beta reverse primers. TCRdb reprocessed the multiplex PCR reads with MiXCR, giving one entry per CDR3 protein. The sample lists tens of thousands of distinct CDR3 sequences, approximately 70% occurring once. Material: tumor-adjacent normal liver tissue. The receptor source for this set is a middle-aged man with primary liver carcinoma and hepatitis B virus infection.

With respect to this clonotype: The CDR3 does not end in the conserved phenylalanine or tryptophan, so this is likely a read error. The DNA is left out, because the CDR3 cannot be placed on it with certainty; the CDR3 is given as TCRdb lists it. The chain uses TRBV29-1 and TRBJ2-7; the table calls TRBD2, which could not be checked here. Ends included, the CDR3 has 15 residues. From germline, CDR1 is SQVTM and CDR2 ANQGSEA. CDR3 sequence reads: CSVGGTSEIFNELYY.

V and J are TRBV12-3 or TRBV12-4 and TRBJ2-1, with D uncertain. This CDR3 is built from 12 residues. CDR3 in amino acids: CTNSLVGWEQFF. Here the CDR3 DNA reads TGTACCAACAGTTTGGTCGGCTGGGAGCAGTTCTTC.

On this clonotype: The germline gene is not matched at one end of the junction; a read error may be the cause. The chain is built from TRBV4-1 and TRBJ1-5, with D uncertain. CDR1 and CDR2 (germline): MGHRA, YSYEKL. This CDR3 comprises 14 residues. CDR3 loop: CASSQHDVPVAQHF. CDR3 sequence (DNA): TGCGCAAGCAGCCAACACGACGTGCCCGTGGCCCAGCATTTT.

The rearrangement links TRBV12-1 to TRBJ2-1; whether TRBD2, the table's D call, matches the DNA was not checked. TRBV12-1 is labeled a pseudogene. This CDR3 is built from 18 residues. Here the CDR3 reads CASSNPSTSGIWMNEQFF. CDR3 sequence (DNA): TGTGCCAGCAGCAACCCCAGTACTAGTGGGATCTGGATGAATGAGCAGTTCTTC.

Details on this clonotype: The conserved phenylalanine or tryptophan is not found at the CDR3 terminus, so this likely reflects a read error. The J gene is TRBJ2-7, the V gene TRBV5-4; tentatively, D is TRBD2 (5 bases). Germline V lookup: CDR1 SGHNT, CDR2 YYREEE (reference sequence). This CDR3 has 14 residues. Trimming took off 4 bases at V and 6 bases at J, with 17 bases between the two ends. CDR3 coding DNA: TGTGCCAGCAGCGAGGCGGACTGGGCCCCCGAGCAGTACTTA. Residues: CASSEADWAPEQYL.

This sequence joins TRBV29-1 and TRBJ2-1; D call uncertain. Germline CDR1 reads SQVTM; CDR2 reads ANQGSEA. This CDR3 spans 15 amino acids. The V gene lost 4 bases and the J gene lost 3 bases, with 16 bases spanning the gap. The CDR3 reads CSVARPRAVYNEQFF. The CDR3, as DNA: TGCAGCGTTGCCCGCCCTAGGGCTGTCTACAATGAGCAGTTCTTC.

Comments on this clonotype: Its ends do not fully match the called genes, so a read error is possible. The V call is TRBV4-1, the J call TRBJ2-1, with D possibly TRBD2 on 6 matching bases. This CDR3 has 17 residues. From germline, CDR1 is MGHRA and CDR2 YSYEKL. CDR3 region: CASSRGLAESSCNEQFF. The CDR3 DNA sequence: TGCGCCAGCAGCCGGGGCTTAGCGGAAAGCTCCTGCAATGAGCAATTCTTC.

This clonotype has just one count. J is TRBJ2-3 and V is TRBV5-4, with 7 bases lining up with TRBD1. The J call could be wrong; TRBJ1-5 is a better fit for the DNA end. CDR1 and CDR2 (germline): SGHNT, YYREEE (reference sequence). The CDR3 has 14 residues. CDR3 DNA sequence: TGTGCCAGCAGTTTCAGGGGGAGCACAGATACGCAGCATTTT. This translates into CASSFRGSTDTQHF.

A remark on this clonotype: A read error may explain this, as a much larger clone is one base away. V gene TRBV7-9 combines with J gene TRBJ1-1; the D gene is possibly TRBD1 (5 bases). Germline V gene sequence: CDR1 SEHNR, CDR2 FQNEAQ (reference sequence). The length of the CDR3 is 14 residues. As DNA, the CDR3 is TGTACCAGCAGCTTCGGGACGGTGAACACTGAAGCTTTCTTT. It codes for CTSSFGTVNTEAFF.

Of note for this clonotype: A much larger clone differs by one base, so this may be a read error. The rearrangement uses TRBV7-9 and TRBJ2-7; no clear D. CDR1 and CDR2 (germline): SEHNR, FQNEAQ (reference sequence). Trimming pared 4 bases from V and 4 bases from J, leaving 17 bases between. CDR3 length equals 15 residues. The CDR3 bases are TGTGCCAGCAGCTCGGAAGGTGTGGGGATTTACGAGCAGTACTTC. This encodes CASSSEGVGIYEQYF.

In regard to this clonotype: Germline is not matched at one junction end, which may reflect a read error. The chain couples TRBV6-6 to TRBJ2-1; either TRBD1 or TRBD2 may fit D (5 bases each). The CDR3 totals 14 residues. Germline V gives CDR1 MNHNY, CDR2 SVGAGI (reference sequence). CDR3 amino acids: CASCYNGAYNGQFF. CDR3 bases: TGTGCCAGCTGTTATAACGGGGCCTACAATGGGCAGTTCTTC.

This clonotype has at least ten counts. The J gene is TRBJ2-2, the V gene TRBV12-3 or TRBV12-4; D unclear. The CDR3 length is 12 residues. The V and J ends lost 7 bases and 6 bases respectively, with 9 bases between them. The CDR3 coding sequence is TGTGCCAGCATAGAGCACCCCGGGGAGCTGTTTTTT. This gives the protein CASIEHPGELFF.

In regard to this clonotype: This sequence may be a read error, since a much larger clone differs from it by one base. This rearrangement joins TRBV19 to TRBJ2-7, with D possibly matching TRBD1 (5 bases). The CDR3 totals 13 residues. From germline, CDR1 is LNHDA and CDR2 SQIVND (reference sequence). The germline V and J ends were trimmed by 3 bases and 2 bases, with 8 bases remaining between them. CDR3 sequence: CASSIIRAYEQYF. Here the CDR3 DNA reads TGTGCCAGTAGTATTATCAGGGCCTACGAGCAGTACTTC.

Worth noting for this clonotype: An end of the junction does not agree with germline; a read error may underlie this. The CDR3 bases are TGTGCCTGCAGATCCCGGGACTCGGCCCACCAAGAGACCCAGCAATTC. Amino acids: CACRSRDSAHQETQQF. The rearrangement joins TRBV11-2 to TRBJ2-5; possible D gene TRBD2, 6 bases. CDR1 is SGHAT, CDR2 FQNNGV, per germline. This CDR3 has 16 residues. The whole variable domain, filled in from reference TRBV11-2 and TRBJ2-5, reads EAGVAQSPRYKIIEKRQSVAFWCNPISGHATLYWYQQILGQGPKLLIQFQNNGVVDDSQLPKDRFSAERLKGVDSTLKIQPAKLEDSAVYLCACRSRDSAHQETQQFGPGTRLLVL.

A remark on this clonotype: An end of the junction differs from the germline gene, which may be a read error. J is TRBJ1-1 and V is TRBV12-3 or TRBV12-4; D unresolved. The CDR3 length is 14 residues. CDR3 nucleotide sequence: TGTGCCAGCAGTTTACGATCACCGAACATTGAAACTTTCTTT. It encodes CASSLRSPNIETFF.

This clonotype was counted a single time. This CDR3 is missing its conserved last phenylalanine or tryptophan, likely due to a read error. The chain recombines TRBV6-5 with TRBJ2-6, with a tentative D call TRBD1 (5 bases). The CDR3 has 17 residues. Germline V gives CDR1 MNHEY, CDR2 SVGAGI. The DNA for the CDR3 is TGTGTCAGCAGTTATTCTCAGGGTTTACCTGGGGCCAACGTCCTGACTCTC. Its protein is CVSSYSQGLPGANVLTL.

This sequence joins TRBV29-1 and TRBJ2-1, with 12 bases lining up with TRBD2. Germline V gene data show CDR1 as SQVTM and CDR2 as ANQGSEA. The CDR3 extends over 14 amino acids. V trimming: 4 bases; J trimming: 8 bases; junction bases outside the gene matches: 6. In DNA form, the CDR3 reads TGCAGCGTTGGACTAGCGGGAGTTTCCTATGAGCAGTTCTTC. This gives the protein CSVGLAGVSYEQFF.

Comments on this clonotype: A junction boundary mismatches the germline segment, possibly from a read error. This rearrangement joins TRBV4-1 to TRBJ2-2, with D perhaps TRBD2 (5 bases). The CDR3 covers 14 residues. CDR1 MGHRA and CDR2 YSYEKL come from the germline V gene. The CDR3 loop is CASGSSSNTGEPFF. The CDR3 coding sequence is TGCGCCAGCGGCTCTTCCTCGAACACCGGGGAGCCGTTTTTT.

Turning to this clonotype: One junction end disagrees with the germline gene, perhaps due to a read error. The chain combines TRBV6-2 or TRBV6-3 with TRBJ2-5, with 9 bases identical to TRBD1. This CDR3 is built from 13 residues. CDR1 and CDR2 (germline): MNHEY, SVGEGT. CDR3 amino acids: CASSRDREETQHF. The CDR3 DNA reads TGTGCTAGCAGCCGGGACAGGGAAGAGACCCAGCACTTC.

This clonotype was observed a few times. One end of the junction does not line up with germline, which may come from a read error. This chain connects TRBV13 to TRBJ2-7; D is unclear. Germline V gives CDR1 PRHDT, CDR2 FYEKMQ (reference sequence). The CDR3 runs to 14 residues. Here the CDR3 DNA reads TGTGCCAGCCGCTTGCAGCTCCGGAACCCCGAGCAGTACTTC. It is translated as CASRLQLRNPEQYF.

This clonotype was seen repeatedly, ten times or more. The chain couples TRBV5-6 to TRBJ1-1; D might be TRBD1 (6 bases). This CDR3 region has 15 residues. Trimming took 0 bases from V and 5 from J, leaving 14 bases between them. Germline-derived CDR1 and CDR2 are SGHDT and YYEEEE. CDR3 in DNA: TGTGCCAGCAGCTTGGACGGGGGGGCGGATACTGAAGCTTTCTTT. This sequence encodes CASSLDGGADTEAFF.

In regard to this clonotype: At one end, the junction sequence differs from germline, possibly due to a read error. The rearrangement joins TRBV5-1 to TRBJ2-3, with D perhaps TRBD1 (6 bases). Germline CDR1 and CDR2: SGHRS and YFSETQ. CDR3 length equals 16 residues. The DNA of the CDR3 is TGCGCCAGTAGCTTTAATGGCAGGGGAAGCATAGATACGCAGTATTTT. Translated: CASSFNGRGSIDTQYF. The full variable domain, in which reference TRBV5-1 and TRBJ2-3 provide the parts outside the CDR3, is KAGVTQTPRYLIKTRGQQVTLSCSPISGHRSVSWYQQTPGQGLQFLFEYFSETQRNKGNFPGRFSGRQFSNSRSEMNVSTLELGDSALYLCASSFNGRGSIDTQYFGPGTRLTVL.

In regard to this clonotype: Compared with germline, one end of the junction differs, possibly owing to a read error. The chain has TRBV11-1 and TRBJ2-2; D tentatively fits TRBD1 or TRBD2 (5 bases each). The CDR3 is 13 residues long. CDR1 is SGHAT, CDR2 FQDESV, per germline (reference sequence). CDR3 amino acids: CVSSLVRFGDLFF. The CDR3 region has the DNA TGTGTAAGCAGCTTAGTACGTTTCGGGGACCTGTTTTTT.

The chain is built from TRBV5-5 and TRBJ2-7; possibly TRBD1 for D (6 bases). This CDR3 is built from 14 residues. The V and J ends lost 5 bases and 6 bases respectively, with 18 bases between them. CDR1 and CDR2 from the germline V gene are SGHKS and YYEKEE (reference sequence). This CDR3 is CASSSWTALSEQYF. The CDR3, as DNA: TGTGCCAGCAGTTCCTGGACAGCTCTCTCCGAGCAGTACTTC.

This clonotype was seen more than once but under ten times. The rearrangement links TRBV9 to TRBJ2-1; 9 bases line up with TRBD1. The germline V gene encodes CDR1 SGDLS and CDR2 YYNGEE. This CDR3 has 16 amino acids. V lost 8 bases to trimming and J lost 0 bases; unmatched junction nucleotides: 9. CDR3 nucleotides: TGTGCCAGAAGCTCAGGGACAGGGAGCTCCTACAATGAGCAGTTCTTC. This sequence encodes CARSSGTGSSYNEQFF.

The chain recombines TRBV11-2 with TRBJ2-1; TRBD2 matches 9 bases. The CDR3 runs to 17 residues. CDR1 and CDR2 from the germline V gene are SGHAT and FQNNGV. Losses at the gene ends were 5 bases for V and 0 bases for J; bases not matched to a gene: 8. The DNA for the CDR3 is TGTGCCAGCAGCAGAGGGACTAGCAGGAGCTCCTACAATGAGCAGTTCTTC. This translates into CASSRGTSRSSYNEQFF.

This clonotype was observed once. Compared with germline, one end of the junction differs, possibly owing to a read error. The chain recombines TRBV6-1 with TRBJ1-6; 9 nucleotides align to TRBD1. The germline V gene has CDR1 MNHNS and CDR2 SASEGT. CDR3 length equals 18 residues. The CDR3 is CASSARQGEQIWNSPLQF. The CDR3, as DNA: TGTGCCAGCAGTGCGAGACAGGGGGAGCAAATTTGGAATTCACCACTCCAATTC.

Note on this clonotype: At one end the junction does not follow the germline gene, possibly because of a read error. The chain is built from TRBV11-2 and TRBJ2-7, with 9 bases matching TRBD1. Germline V gene lookup returns CDR1 SGHAT and CDR2 FQNNGV. The CDR3 is made up of 16 amino acids. CDR3 region: CVSSSDCRQGAYEQYF. The CDR3 coding sequence is TGTGTCAGCAGCTCAGATTGCAGACAGGGGGCCTACGAGCAGTACTTC.